This T cell receptor beta chain was identified during a study of early T cells in non-severe SARS-CoV-2 infection. This clonotype was seen ten or more times. Its antigen remains unidentified. Germline assignment: CDR1 SGHRS and CDR2 YFSETQ. This CDR3 region has 16 residues. The germline V and J ends were trimmed by 0 bases and 0 bases, with 13 bases remaining between them. Whole-study results and caveats: Anti-spike CD8 responses were favored by VDJdb matching, which missed private and CD4 specificities.

Molecules of cDNA were individually given unique molecular identifiers that were attached to them. TCRdb used MiXCR to reprocess the 5' RACE reads, holding one entry per CDR3 protein. The data contain fewer than 35,000 distinct CDR3 sequences, 8% to 9.5% of them seen just once; the ten biggest clones take up about 13%. This receptor was identified in an adult who was a healthcare worker with PCR-confirmed SARS-CoV-2 infection or an uninfected control (not recorded which). This chain joins TRBV5-1 and TRBJ2-7; the D gene could be TRBD1 or TRBD2 (6 bases each). Specimen: whole blood. The CDR3 loop reads CASSLEGGSSSYEQYF. CDR3 nucleotide sequence: TGCGCCAGCAGCTTGGAGGGGGGTTCAAGCTCCTACGAGCAGTACTTC.